These 30 T cell receptor beta chains were sequenced from one sample in a study of control samples from healthy donors and cancer patients. Profiled with immunoSEQ multiplex PCR; TCRdb holds only in-frame clones, not every one. The table has about 35,000 clones, around 93% seen once. Sequences were obtained from PBMCs. The origin of the receptors is a man in his forties with colorectal cancer.

In DNA, the CDR3 is TGTGCCAGCAGCTTAGCGGGACAAGGCCACTATGGCTACACCTTC. Encoded protein: CASSLAGQGHYGYTF. The chain is built from TRBV7-9 and TRBJ1-2, with TRBD1 as a possible D gene (6 bases). In germline, CDR1 is SEHNR, CDR2 FQNEAQ (reference sequence). With 0 bases removed from V and 3 bases from J, the gap between germline ends came to 11 bases. The CDR3 consists of 15 residues. Filled out from reference TRBV7-9 and TRBJ1-2, the complete variable domain reads DTGVSQNPRHKITKRGQNVTFRCDPISEHNRLYWYRQTLGQGPEFLTYFQNEAQLEKSRLLSDRFSAERPKGSFSTLEIQRTEQGDSAMYLCASSLAGQGHYGYTFGSGTRLTVV.

V is TRBV12-3 or TRBV12-4 and J is TRBJ2-3; tentatively, D is TRBD2 (5 bases). V lost 6 bases, J lost 6 bases, and 10 bases lay in between. The CDR3 consists of 12 residues. CDR3 DNA sequence: TGTGCCAGCAGGACGGAGGAGGATACGCAGTATTTT. Residues: CASRTEEDTQYF.

The chain combines TRBV9 with TRBJ1-2; maybe TRBD1 (5 bases). Trimming took off 3 bases at V and 0 bases at J, with 6 bases between the two ends. The CDR3 totals 13 residues. Germline CDR1 reads SGDLS; CDR2 reads YYNGEE. CDR3 residues: CASSGQTNYGYTF. CDR3 DNA: TGTGCCAGCAGCGGACAGACTAACTATGGCTACACCTTC.

In its sample, this clone was seen once. The chain employs TRBV15 and TRBJ1-5, with D possibly TRBD1 on 5 matching bases. The CDR3 covers 14 residues. CDR1 LNHNV and CDR2 YYDKDF come from the germline V gene (reference sequence). Trimming stripped 5 bases from V and 3 bases from J, with 11 bases between. For the CDR3, the DNA is TGTGCCACCAGCCTGGGACGGCTCAATCAGCCCCAGCATTTT. Its protein is CATSLGRLNQPQHF.

For this clone: An end of the junction does not agree with germline; a read error may underlie this. The rearrangement links TRBV7-3 to TRBJ2-2; D is possibly TRBD2 (6 bases). This CDR3 is 14 amino acids long. Germline CDR1 reads SGHTA; CDR2 reads FQGTGA. CDR3 in DNA: TGTGCCAGCAGCTTACTAGCGAAAACCGGGGAGCTGTTTTTT. Translation gives CASSLLAKTGELFF. Variable domain in full (rest from reference TRBV7-3 and TRBJ2-2): GAGVSQTPSNKVTEKGKYVELRCDPISGHTALYWYRQSLGQGPEFLIYFQGTGAADDSGLPNDRFFAVRPEGSVSTLKIQRTERGDSAVYLCASSLLAKTGELFFGEGSRLTVL.

The rearrangement uses TRBV27 and TRBJ1-1; tentatively, D is TRBD1 (5 bases). Germline loops: CDR1 MNHEY, CDR2 SMNVEV (reference sequence). This CDR3 region has 15 residues. With 7 bases removed from V and 3 bases from J, the gap between germline ends came to 18 bases. CDR3 in DNA: TGTGCCAGCACCCCCCAGGGCATGGGCCACACTGAAGCTTTCTTT. Encoded protein: CASTPQGMGHTEAFF.

The V and J genes are TRBV4-2 and TRBJ1-4; D not resolved. V was shortened by 3 bases and J by 2 bases, with 7 bases between the two germline ends. The CDR3 loop spans 14 amino acids. Per the germline V gene, CDR1 is LGHNA and CDR2 is YNFKEQ. The CDR3 DNA sequence: TGTGCCAGCAGCCAGGTGGCCACTAATGAAAAACTGTTTTTT. Encoded protein: CASSQVATNEKLFF.

The V call is TRBV3-1 (or the pseudogene TRBV3-2), the J call TRBJ1-2, with TRBD1 matching over 11 bases. Germline V gene sequence: CDR1 LGHDT, CDR2 YNNKEL (reference sequence). V lost 4 bases to trimming and J lost 6 bases; unmatched junction nucleotides: 7. This CDR3 contains 15 residues. The CDR3 loop is CASSPRDRGTDGYTF. The CDR3 bases are TGTGCCAGCAGCCCCCGGGACAGGGGGACAGATGGCTACACCTTC.

The CDR3 nucleotides read TGTGCCAGCTCACGACCCCAGGGGGAGCAGTACTTC. Protein: CASSRPQGEQYF. The chain joins TRBV18 to TRBJ2-7, with a possible D match to TRBD1 (6 bases). Germline CDR1 and CDR2: KGHSH and LQKENI. V gave up 4 bases and J gave up 7 bases, with 11 bases separating them. The CDR3 is 12 residues long.

The rearrangement joins TRBV6-2 or TRBV6-3 to TRBJ1-6, with no clear D. The germline CDR1 and CDR2 sequences are MNHEY and SVGEGT. The CDR3 is 13 residues long. V shed 4 bases and J shed 7 bases, with 8 bases lying between them. The CDR3 DNA follows: TGTGCCAGCAGTTCACCGCTAAATTCACCCCTCCACTTT. This gives the protein CASSSPLNSPLHF.

This chain connects TRBV3-1 (or the pseudogene TRBV3-2) to TRBJ2-1; TRBD1 or TRBD2 may be the D gene (5 bases each). The germline V gene encodes CDR1 LGHDT and CDR2 YNNKEL (reference sequence). The CDR3 is 16 residues long. V lost 5 bases and J lost 0, with 14 bases in between. The DNA of the CDR3 is TGTGCCAGCAGCGTCCCGGGACGGAGCTCCTACAATGAGCAGTTCTTC. This sequence encodes CASSVPGRSSYNEQFF.

The chain links TRBV14 to TRBJ1-2, with D unclear. The ends were cut back, 1 base at V and 8 bases at J, with 14 bases in the middle. The V gene's germline CDR1 is SGHDN and CDR2 FVKESK. The CDR3 is made up of 14 amino acids. In DNA, the CDR3 is TGTGCCAGCAGCCAAGGGAAGAGGATTACGGGCTACACCTTC. Its translation: CASSQGKRITGYTF.

The CDR3 loop reads CASSQGANTEAFF. CDR3 DNA: TGTGCCAGCAGCCAAGGGGCGAACACTGAAGCTTTCTTT. This chain links TRBV14 with TRBJ1-1, with D uncertain. CDR1 and CDR2 (germline): SGHDN, FVKESK. This CDR3 region has 13 residues. The V end lost 1 base, the J end lost 1 base, and 4 bases lay between the germline ends.

This rearrangement joins TRBV29-1 to TRBJ1-2; TRBD1 matches 8 bases. This CDR3 has 12 amino acids. Germline trimming cut 6 bases from V and 8 bases from J; bases unmatched to any gene: 8. Germline CDR1 and CDR2: SQVTM and ANQGSEA. CDR3 in DNA: TGCAGCGTGGACAGGGCCCCCGGGGGCTACACCTTC. It encodes CSVDRAPGGYTF.

For this clone: Sequence at one end of the junction differs from germline and may be a read error. The rearrangement joins TRBV5-4 to TRBJ2-3; TRBD2 aligns across 10 bases. This CDR3 region has 14 residues. Germline V gene sequence: CDR1 SGHNT, CDR2 YYREEE (reference sequence). The CDR3 here is CASSERGGTDTQYF. The CDR3 coding sequence is TGTGCCAGCAGCGAGCGGGGGGGCACGGATACGCAGTATTTT.

V is TRBV19 and J is TRBJ2-3; a possible D gene is TRBD1 (6 bases). Germline V CDR1 and CDR2: LNHDA, SQIVND (reference sequence). V lost 7 bases and J 3 bases, leaving 11 bases between the germline ends. This CDR3 contains 13 residues. CDR3 protein: CASIGGNTDTQYF. The DNA for the CDR3 is TGTGCCAGTATAGGGGGTAATACAGATACGCAGTATTTT.

This chain links TRBV13 with TRBJ2-2; D remains unclear. V was clipped by 5 bases and J by 0 bases, with 13 bases between them. The germline V gene has CDR1 PRHDT and CDR2 FYEKMQ (reference sequence). The CDR3 runs 16 residues. CDR3 sequence (DNA): TGTGCCAGCAGCCCTCGTTGGGATTCGAACACCGGGGAGCTGTTTTTT. Amino acid sequence: CASSPRWDSNTGELFF.

The CDR3 protein is CASSFSVDGEAFF. In DNA form, the CDR3 reads TGTGCCAGCAGCTTTAGTGTCGACGGAGAAGCTTTCTTT. The rearrangement joins TRBV5-5 to TRBJ1-1; unclear D gene. V gave up 2 bases and J gave up 8 bases, with 13 bases separating them. This CDR3 has 13 residues. Per germline, CDR1 SGHKS and CDR2 YYEKEE (reference sequence). The full variable domain, with the rest looked up from reference TRBV5-5 and TRBJ1-1, is DAGVTQSPTHLIKTRGQQVTLRCSPISGHKSVSWYQQVLGQGPQFIFQYYEKEERGRGNFPDRFSARQFPNYSSELNVNALLLGDSALYLCASSFSVDGEAFFGQGTRLTVV.

The rearrangement joins TRBV19 to TRBJ1-3; no clear D gene. There are 15 residues in the CDR3. Germline-derived CDR1 and CDR2 are LNHDA and SQIVND (reference sequence). V was shortened by 9 bases and J by 2 bases, with 17 bases between the two germline ends. The CDR3 bases are TGTGCCAGCGCGCTGGAAGGAGGAGCTGGAAACACCATATATTTT. Protein sequence: CASALEGGAGNTIYF.

The chain couples TRBV6-4 to TRBJ1-1; D call uncertain. The ends were cut back, 3 bases at V and 4 bases at J, with 12 bases in the middle. The germline CDR1 and CDR2 sequences are MRHNA and SNTAGT. The CDR3 length is 14 residues. The CDR3 is CASSDTSRATEAFF. CDR3 sequence (DNA): TGTGCCAGCAGTGATACATCTAGAGCCACTGAAGCTTTCTTT.

The chain employs TRBV12-5 and TRBJ1-6, with unresolved D. The CDR3 extends over 13 amino acids. Germline values: CDR1 LGHNT, CDR2 FRNRAP. Between the trimmed V and J ends, which lost 1 base and 10 bases, there was a span of 8 bases. The CDR3 DNA follows: TGTGCTAGTGGTTTGGAGCCGGGATCACCCCTCCACTTT. This encodes CASGLEPGSPLHF.

This clone was seen more than once but under ten times. This chain links TRBV4-1 with TRBJ1-2; no firm D call. In germline, CDR1 is MGHRA, CDR2 YSYEKL. Trimming cost V 0 bases and J 13 bases, with 6 bases left between them. This CDR3 region has 10 residues. The CDR3 here is CASSQDPCTF. CDR3 nucleotides: TGCGCCAGCAGCCAAGATCCATGCACCTTC.

This clone was detected only a few times. CDR3: CASSVSAEGETQYF. Here the CDR3 DNA reads TGTGCCAGCAGCGTATCAGCGGAGGGGGAGACCCAGTACTTC. V gene TRBV9 combines with J gene TRBJ2-5, with D tentatively TRBD2 (6 bases). The CDR3 extends over 14 amino acids. Germline CDR1 SGDLS, CDR2 YYNGEE. V was cut by 1 base and J by 5 bases, with 12 bases left in between.

The chain couples TRBV2 to TRBJ2-7; 9 bases line up with TRBD1. The V and J ends lost 5 bases and 2 bases, in that order; junction bases with no gene match: 7. This CDR3 spans 15 amino acids. In germline, CDR1 is SNHLY, CDR2 FYNNEI. CDR3 region: CASSQQGAGAYEQYF. The CDR3 DNA follows: TGTGCCAGCAGTCAACAGGGGGCAGGCGCCTACGAGCAGTACTTC.

The gene calls are TRBV4-2 and TRBJ2-7; 14 bases fit TRBD2. This CDR3 contains 16 residues. Germline V gives CDR1 LGHNA, CDR2 YNFKEQ. Trimming at V came to 5 bases and at J to 0 bases, leaving 3 bases not matched to a gene. The DNA of the CDR3 is TGTGCCAGCAGCGTGGGACTAGCGGGGGCCTCCTACGAGCAGTACTTC. It is translated as CASSVGLAGASYEQYF.

The J gene is TRBJ1-1, the V gene TRBV19; D might be TRBD1 (5 bases). Germline V gives CDR1 LNHDA, CDR2 SQIVND (reference sequence). This CDR3 is 14 amino acids long. V was clipped by 5 bases and J by 0 bases, with 10 bases between them. As DNA, the CDR3 is TGTGCCAGTAGTTTGGGACGGATGAACACTGAAGCTTTCTTT. It yields the protein CASSLGRMNTEAFF. The complete variable domain, with remaining parts taken from reference TRBV19 and TRBJ1-1, reads DGGITQSPKYLFRKEGQNVTLSCEQNLNHDAMYWYRQDPGQGLRLIYYSQIVNDFQKGDIAEGYSVSREKKESFPLTVTSAQKNPTAFYLCASSLGRMNTEAFFGQGTRLTVV.

The chain couples TRBV2 to TRBJ1-1, with 7 bases aligning to TRBD1. The junction had 4 bases not matched to a gene; V was cut back by 8 bases and J by 1 base. The CDR3 loop spans 13 amino acids. The germline V gene has CDR1 SNHLY and CDR2 FYNNEI. This CDR3 is CASHYRGNTEAFF. CDR3 DNA sequence: TGTGCCAGCCATTACAGGGGGAACACTGAAGCTTTCTTT. The full variable domain, completed using reference TRBV2 and TRBJ1-1, is EPEVTQTPSHQVTQMGQEVILRCVPISNHLYFYWYRQILGQKVEFLVSFYNNEISEKSEIFDDQFSVERPDGSNFTLKIRSTKLEDSAMYFCASHYRGNTEAFFGQGTRLTVV.

The chain joins TRBV19 to TRBJ1-2; no definite D call. Trimming removed 6 bases at V and 0 bases at J, with 8 bases between. Looked up from germline, CDR1 is LNHDA and CDR2 is SQIVND (reference sequence). This CDR3 has 13 residues. The CDR3 here is CASRPGPNYGYTF. The CDR3 region has the DNA TGTGCCAGTAGGCCTGGCCCTAACTATGGCTACACCTTC.

The rearrangement uses TRBV5-6 and TRBJ2-3; D is unclear. The CDR3 extends over 17 amino acids. CDR1 SGHDT and CDR2 YYEEEE come from the germline V gene. V lost 5 bases to trimming and J lost 0 bases, with 19 bases between them. The CDR3 is CASRPTLRTVSTDTQYF. The CDR3 DNA follows: TGTGCCAGCAGACCTACTCTACGGACGGTTAGCACAGATACGCAGTATTTT.

The rearrangement uses TRBV19 and TRBJ2-1; 10 nucleotides match TRBD2. The CDR3 has 15 residues. Germline V gene sequence: CDR1 LNHDA, CDR2 SQIVND (reference sequence). V trimming: 3 bases; J trimming: 5 bases; junction bases outside the gene matches: 4. The CDR3 loop is CASSMIAGGHNEQFF. DNA of the CDR3: TGTGCCAGTAGTATGATAGCGGGGGGACACAATGAGCAGTTCTTC.